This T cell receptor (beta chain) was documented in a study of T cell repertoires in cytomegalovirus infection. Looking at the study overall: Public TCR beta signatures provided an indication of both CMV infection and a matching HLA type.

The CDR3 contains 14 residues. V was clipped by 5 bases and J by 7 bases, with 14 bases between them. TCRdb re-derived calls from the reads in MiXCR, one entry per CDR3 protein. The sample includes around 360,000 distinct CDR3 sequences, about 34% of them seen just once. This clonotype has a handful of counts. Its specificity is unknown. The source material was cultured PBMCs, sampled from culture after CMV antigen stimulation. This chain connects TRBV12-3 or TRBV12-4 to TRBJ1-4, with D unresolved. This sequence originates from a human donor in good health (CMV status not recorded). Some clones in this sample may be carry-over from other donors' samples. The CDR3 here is CASSTRGSGEKLFF. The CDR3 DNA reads TGTGCCAGCAGTACCCGGGGAAGTGGTGAAAAACTGTTTTTT.